Shown below are 25 T cell receptor beta chains from a single sample sequenced in a study of blood T cell repertoires in COVID-19. TCRdb keeps only in-frame clones here, not all; method: immunoSEQ multiplex PCR. The sample lists approximately 300,000 clones, about 82% occurring once. The sample taken for sequencing was peripheral blood. Receptors originate from a woman between 45 and 65 years old with acute or convalescent COVID-19.

This clone was detected only once. The chain combines TRBV2 with TRBJ1-2; TRBD1 matches 12 bases. The CDR3 is 13 residues long. V shed 6 bases, J shed 4 bases, and the junction held 0 bases outside the gene matches. Germline V CDR1 and CDR2: SNHLY, FYNNEI. CDR3 DNA sequence: TGTGCCAGCAGGGGACAGGGGGCCTATGGCTACACCTTC. As protein: CASRGQGAYGYTF.

This chain links TRBV19 with TRBJ2-3; 7 nucleotides agree with TRBD2. Trimming cost V 6 bases and J 0 bases; bases outside gene matches: 9. This CDR3 is 16 amino acids long. Germline values: CDR1 LNHDA, CDR2 SQIVND (reference sequence). Written as DNA, the CDR3 is TGTGCCAGTAGGGACCCGGGAGGTCAGAGCACAGATACGCAGTATTTT. This sequence encodes CASRDPGGQSTDTQYF. Full variable domain (missing parts from reference TRBV19 and TRBJ2-3): DGGITQSPKYLFRKEGQNVTLSCEQNLNHDAMYWYRQDPGQGLRLIYYSQIVNDFQKGDIAEGYSVSREKKESFPLTVTSAQKNPTAFYLCASRDPGGQSTDTQYFGPGTRLTVL.

The rearrangement uses TRBV11-2 and TRBJ1-2; 9 nucleotides match TRBD1. After removal of 4 bases from V and 1 base from J, the junction contained 13 bases not matched to a gene. Germline CDR1 and CDR2: SGHAT and FQNNGV. The CDR3 loop spans 18 amino acids. In DNA, the CDR3 is TGTGCCAGCAGCTATCCGGGACAGGGTGTGTTTAATAACTATGGCTACACCTTC. Translation: CASSYPGQGVFNNYGYTF. The whole variable domain, remainder taken from reference TRBV11-2 and TRBJ1-2, is EAGVAQSPRYKIIEKRQSVAFWCNPISGHATLYWYQQILGQGPKLLIQFQNNGVVDDSQLPKDRFSAERLKGVDSTLKIQPAKLEDSAVYLCASSYPGQGVFNNYGYTFGSGTRLTVV.

The genes are TRBV5-1 and TRBJ2-3; a possible D gene is TRBD1 (6 bases). This CDR3 has 15 residues. Germline V gene data show CDR1 as SGHRS and CDR2 as YFSETQ. The V gene lost 3 bases and the J gene lost 0 bases, with 11 bases spanning the gap. CDR3 sequence (DNA): TGCGCCAGCAGCTACGGACAGACTAGCACAGATACGCAGTATTTT. Translation gives CASSYGQTSTDTQYF.

This chain uses TRBV19 with TRBJ2-1, with a weak D call TRBD2 (5 bases). The CDR3 covers 15 residues. V lost 4 bases and J 6 bases, leaving 16 bases between the germline ends. Germline V gives CDR1 LNHDA, CDR2 SQIVND (reference sequence). As DNA, the CDR3 is TGTGCCAGTAGTAAACCGGGAAATAAGGTCAATGAGCAGTTCTTC. Residues: CASSKPGNKVNEQFF.

This chain joins TRBV7-8 and TRBJ1-2; weak D call: TRBD1 (5 bases). Trimming shortened V by 1 base and J by 3 bases, and 9 bases separated the two germline ends. Germline V gives CDR1 SGHVS, CDR2 FQNEAQ. The CDR3 has 14 amino acids. This CDR3 is CASSLEGVYYGYTF. The CDR3 DNA reads TGTGCCAGCAGCTTAGAAGGGGTGTACTATGGCTACACCTTC.

A note on this clone: Other DNA sequences in the same sample also yield this CDR3. The chain carries TRBV28 and TRBJ1-1, with D perhaps TRBD1 (5 bases). The V end was cut by 2 bases, the J end by 5 bases, with 12 bases between. This CDR3 has 14 amino acids. Per the germline V gene, CDR1 is MDHEN and CDR2 is SYDVKM. CDR3 DNA: TGTGCCAGCAGTTTAGGGGGGGTGGGAACTGAAGCTTTCTTT. It codes for CASSLGGVGTEAFF. Full variable domain (rest looked up from reference TRBV28 and TRBJ1-1): DVKVTQSSRYLVKRTGEKVFLECVQDMDHENMFWYRQDPGLGLRLIYFSYDVKMKEKGDIPEGYSVSREKKERFSLILESASTNQTSMYLCASSLGGVGTEAFFGQGTRLTVV.

The rearrangement links TRBV11-3 to TRBJ2-7; 8 nucleotides line up with TRBD2. V gave up 3 bases and J gave up 4 bases; unmatched junction bases: 8. Looked up from germline, CDR1 is SGHNT and CDR2 is YENEEA. The CDR3 is 15 residues long. CDR3 DNA sequence: TGTGCCAGCAGCTTCGGCGGTAGCGGGACTTACGAGCAGTACTTC. Translation gives CASSFGGSGTYEQYF.

This chain uses TRBV6-2 or TRBV6-3 with TRBJ1-1, with a weak D call TRBD1 (5 bases). Trimming took 2 bases from V and 6 from J, leaving 7 bases between them. Per the germline V gene, CDR1 is MNHEY and CDR2 is SVGEGT. The CDR3 length is 12 residues. The CDR3 here is CASSYGASEAFF. In nucleotides, the CDR3 is TGTGCCAGCAGTTACGGGGCATCTGAAGCTTTCTTT.

The rearrangement links TRBV9 to TRBJ2-2; 9 bases align to TRBD1. The length of the CDR3 is 15 residues. Germline CDR1 is SGDLS and CDR2 is YYNGEE. V gave up 1 base and J gave up 8 bases; unmatched junction bases: 6. The CDR3 reads CASSVSGTGSGELFF. The DNA of the CDR3 is TGTGCCAGCAGCGTAAGTGGGACAGGGTCAGGGGAGCTGTTTTTT. Using reference TRBV9 and TRBJ2-2 for the parts outside the CDR3, the full variable domain is DSGVTQTPKHLITATGQRVTLRCSPRSGDLSVYWYQQSLDQGLQFLIQYYNGEERAKGNILERFSAQQFPDLHSELNLSSLELGDSALYFCASSVSGTGSGELFFGEGSRLTVL.

V and J are TRBV30 and TRBJ1-5; TRBD1 is a possible D gene (6 bases). Germline V gene lookup returns CDR1 GTSNPN and CDR2 SVGIG (reference sequence). The CDR3 totals 15 residues. V gave up 4 bases and J gave up 3 bases, with 16 bases separating them. As DNA, the CDR3 is TGTGCCTGGACCACGGGGGGGGGCAACAATCAGCCCCAGCATTTT. Its protein is CAWTTGGGNNQPQHF.

This clone has just a few counts. J is TRBJ2-2 and V is TRBV6-6; possibly TRBD1 for D (6 bases). The CDR3 covers 16 residues. Germline V gene sequence: CDR1 MNHNY, CDR2 SVGAGI (reference sequence). V lost 3 bases and J lost 0, with 11 bases in between. The CDR3 loop is CASSYRDKPNTGELFF. Written as DNA, the CDR3 is TGTGCCAGCAGTTATCGGGACAAACCGAACACCGGGGAGCTGTTTTTT.

J is TRBJ2-7 and V is TRBV6-5; D gene unclear. CDR1 is MNHEY, CDR2 SVGAGI, per germline. The CDR3 length is 10 residues. Trimming shortened V by 6 bases and J by 6 bases, and 6 bases separated the two germline ends. The CDR3 coding sequence is TGTGCCAGCAGGGCGGTCGAGCAGTACTTC. Amino acid sequence: CASRAVEQYF.

The chain employs TRBV5-1 and TRBJ1-5; D remains ambiguous. CDR3 length equals 14 residues. V lost 4 bases, J lost 2 bases, and 10 bases lay in between. CDR1 is SGHRS and CDR2 is YFSETQ in the germline V gene. CDR3 sequence (DNA): TGCGCCAGCAGCCCAGGTGATCGCAATCAGCCCCAGCATTTT. Its protein is CASSPGDRNQPQHF.

The CDR3: CASSVRAGSETQYF. CDR3 nucleotides: TGTGCCAGCAGTGTGAGGGCGGGCTCGGAGACCCAGTACTTC. J is TRBJ2-5 and V is TRBV2; possible D gene TRBD2, 5 bases. This CDR3 contains 14 residues. Germline V gene data show CDR1 as SNHLY and CDR2 as FYNNEI. Trimming cost V 4 bases and J 5 bases, with 14 bases left between them.

In its sample, this clone was seen once. J is TRBJ2-7 and V is TRBV27; 7 bases align to TRBD2. The CDR3 totals 13 residues. Germline CDR1 is MNHEY and CDR2 is SMNVEV (reference sequence). V shed 6 bases and J 11 bases; nucleotides not matched to a gene: 13. The CDR3 DNA sequence: TGTGCCAGCAGGAGCGGGATGGGGGTTGTCGAGTACTTC. Residues: CASRSGMGVVEYF.

This chain connects TRBV30 to TRBJ2-7; tentatively, D is TRBD2 (5 bases). V was trimmed by 7 bases and J by 0 bases, leaving 13 bases between them. Germline V gives CDR1 GTSNPN, CDR2 SVGIG (reference sequence). The length of the CDR3 is 13 residues. The CDR3 nucleotides are TGTGCCTTAAAGTTGCTAGCCTCCTACGAGCAGTACTTC. Residues: CALKLLASYEQYF.

The chain combines TRBV5-6 with TRBJ2-7, with TRBD1 matching over 7 bases. This CDR3 is 15 amino acids long. From germline, CDR1 is SGHDT and CDR2 YYEEEE. The trim removed 5 bases at V and 2 bases at J, leaving 10 bases unmatched. CDR3 in DNA: TGTGCCAGCAGGGCCGGGACAGCCCTCGCCTACGAGCAGTACTTC. Its translation is CASRAGTALAYEQYF.

J is TRBJ1-5 and V is TRBV28; TRBD1 matches at 7 bases. Germline trimming cut 7 bases from V and 3 bases from J; bases unmatched to any gene: 6. Germline-derived CDR1 and CDR2 are MDHEN and SYDVKM. CDR3 length: 14 residues. The CDR3 nucleotides read TGTGCCAGCACCCGGGACAGCAACAATCAGCCCCAGCATTTT. Its protein is CASTRDSNNQPQHF.

The chain recombines TRBV7-3 with TRBJ2-2; the match to TRBD2 covers 14 bases. V trimming: 4 bases; J trimming: 4 bases; junction bases outside the gene matches: 2. The CDR3 length is 16 residues. Germline V lookup: CDR1 SGHTA, CDR2 FQGTGA. As DNA, the CDR3 is TGTGCCAGCAGCTCGACTAGCGGGAGGGGCACCGGGGAGCTGTTTTTT. Its protein product is CASSSTSGRGTGELFF.

In its sample, this clone was seen once. The chain recombines TRBV5-1 with TRBJ1-2; possibly TRBD1 for D (5 bases). Per the germline V gene, CDR1 is SGHRS and CDR2 is YFSETQ. The CDR3 totals 14 residues. V lost 2 bases and J 3 bases, leaving 11 bases between the germline ends. CDR3 amino acids: CASSLELGHYGYTF. In DNA, the CDR3 is TGCGCCAGCAGCTTAGAGTTGGGGCACTATGGCTACACCTTC.

This chain uses TRBV6-1 with TRBJ1-1; D perhaps matches TRBD1 (6 bases). Germline CDR1 is MNHNS and CDR2 is SASEGT. The CDR3 sequence is 17 residues long. The V gene lost 4 bases and the J gene lost 0 bases, with 18 bases spanning the gap. CDR3 nucleotides: TGTGCCAGCAGTGGACAGGACACCACCCGATTGAACACTGAAGCTTTCTTT. Protein sequence: CASSGQDTTRLNTEAFF.

This sequence joins TRBV5-1 and TRBJ2-7, with 8 bases lining up with TRBD1. Germline V gene data show CDR1 as SGHRS and CDR2 as YFSETQ. Germline trimming cut 0 bases from V and 3 bases from J; bases unmatched to any gene: 5. The CDR3 consists of 15 residues. The CDR3 region is CASSLAGTGLYEQYF. The CDR3 DNA sequence: TGCGCCAGCAGCTTGGCCGGGACAGGACTCTACGAGCAGTACTTC.

V and J are TRBV30 and TRBJ2-1, with 7 bases matching TRBD2. The germline V gene encodes CDR1 GTSNPN and CDR2 SVGIG (reference sequence). The CDR3 runs 14 residues. V was clipped by 0 bases and J by 8 bases; unmatched bases: 7. CDR3 sequence reads: CAWSVLRERDEQFF. Written as DNA, the CDR3 is TGTGCCTGGAGTGTTCTGCGGGAGAGAGATGAGCAGTTCTTC. The whole variable domain, remainder taken from reference TRBV30 and TRBJ2-1, is SQTIHQWPATLVQPVGSPLSLECTVEGTSNPNLYWYRQAAGRGLQLLFYSVGIGQISSEVPQNLSASRPQDRQFILSSKKLLLSDSGFYLCAWSVLRERDEQFFGPGTRLTVL.

This sequence joins TRBV5-8 and TRBJ2-7; 13 bases agree with TRBD2. After removal of 0 bases from V and 3 bases from J, the junction contained 0 bases not matched to a gene. The V gene's germline CDR1 is SGHTS and CDR2 YDEGEE. CDR3 length equals 15 residues. The CDR3, as DNA: TGTGCCAGCAGCTTGGGACTAGCGGGGGGCTACGAGCAGTACTTC. As protein: CASSLGLAGGYEQYF. Variable domain in full (rest from reference TRBV5-8 and TRBJ2-7): EAGVTQSPTHLIKTRGQQATLRCSPISGHTSVYWYQQALGLGLQFLLWYDEGEERNRGNFPPRFSGRQFPNYSSELNVNALELEDSALYLCASSLGLAGGYEQYFGPGTRLTVT.